A selection of T cell receptor beta chains follows, all from one sample in a study of shared clonotypes between healthy human individuals. This table comes from immunoSEQ multiplex PCR, and its TCRdb copy is limited to in-frame clones, with some not included. Of about 380,000 clones detected, 96% appear once; the ten largest clones hold around 0.29%. The sequenced sample was memory CD8+ T cells sorted from blood. These receptor sequences come from a young man in good health. Both conserved end residues are part of each CDR3. D genes are given only for firm matches. Not all rows give a size; the values are once, few, many and, for expanded clones, a class.

>TRBV28|-|-|TRBJ1-1
TGTGCCAGCAGTTCCCCCCTGGAGGGGGTAAGGTCGGCTTTCTTT
CASSSPLEGVRSAFF
>TRBV5-1|TRBD2|-|TRBJ2-3
TGCGCCAGCAGTCGGACTAGCGGGCGAACAGATACGCAGTATTTT
CASSRTSGRTDTQYF
>TRBV7-9|TRBD1|once|TRBJ2-2
TGTGCCAGCAGAGGGGGCGCGGGGAACACCGGGGAGCTGTTTTTT
CASRGGAGNTGELFF
>TRBV15|TRBD2|-|TRBJ2-5
TGTGCCACCAGCCCCGGGACTAGCGACCAAGAGACCCAGTACTTC
CATSPGTSDQETQYF
>TRBV2|TRBD1|once|TRBJ2-6
TGTGCCAGCTCGGAAGGGACAGGGTCGGGAGGGGCCAACGTCCTGACTTTC
CASSEGTGSGGANVLTF
>TRBV2|-|-|TRBJ2-1
TGTGCCAGCAGTCCGTACAATGAGCAGTTCTTC
CASSPYNEQFF
>TRBV7-9|TRBD2|-|TRBJ2-5
TGTGCCAGTAGCTTAGCGGGGGTGCAAGAGACCCAGTACTTC
CASSLAGVQETQYF
>TRBV15|-|once|TRBJ2-4
TGTGCCACCAGCAGAGACAGGACAGTACAGCTAGCCAAAAACATTCAGTACTTC
CATSRDRTVQLAKNIQYF
>TRBV18|TRBD2|-|TRBJ2-5
TGTGCCAGCTCACTAGCGGGAGGTTCGAAGACCCAGTACTTC
CASSLAGGSKTQYF
>TRBV19|TRBD1|-|TRBJ1-4
TGTGCCAGTACCTCCATGACAGGGAGGGAGGAAAAACTGTTTTTT
CASTSMTGREEKLFF